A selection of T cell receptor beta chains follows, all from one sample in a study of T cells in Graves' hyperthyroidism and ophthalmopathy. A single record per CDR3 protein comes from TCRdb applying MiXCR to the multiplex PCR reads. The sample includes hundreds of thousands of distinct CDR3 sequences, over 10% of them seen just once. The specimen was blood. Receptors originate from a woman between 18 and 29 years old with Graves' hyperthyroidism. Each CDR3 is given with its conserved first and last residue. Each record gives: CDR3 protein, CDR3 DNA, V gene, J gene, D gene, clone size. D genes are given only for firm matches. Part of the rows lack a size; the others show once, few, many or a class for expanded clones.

CASSPAYGAKNIQYF	TGTGCCAGCTCACCCGCGTACGGGGCCAAAAACATTCAGTACTTC	TRBV18	TRBJ2-4	NA	many
CASSVDRDGYTF	TGTGCCAGCAGTGTGGACAGGGACGGCTACACCTTC	TRBV6-1	TRBJ1-2	TRBD1	many
CASSPNLQYSLGGYTF	TGTGCCAGCTCACCAAATTTACAGTACAGTTTGGGAGGCTACACCTTC	TRBV18	TRBJ1-2	NA	NA
CSAASYEQYF	TGCAGTGCCGCTAGCTACGAGCAGTACTTC	TRBV20-1	TRBJ2-7	NA	many
CASSPLAGAETQYF	TGCGCCAGCAGCCCGCTAGCGGGGGCAGAGACCCAGTACTTC	TRBV5-1	TRBJ2-5	TRBD2	few
CASRPPNVNTGELFF	TGTGCCAGCCGGCCCCCAAACGTGAACACCGGGGAGCTGTTTTTT	TRBV11-3	TRBJ2-2	NA	NA
CASSQDRAGVEYF	TGTGCCAGCAGCCAAGATCGCGCCGGGGTGGAGTATTTT	TRBV3-1	TRBJ2-3	NA	many
CASSVERSYNEQFF	TGCGCCAGCAGCGTCGAACGCTCCTACAATGAGCAGTTCTTC	TRBV5-1	TRBJ2-1	NA	many
CASSSTASGGYEQYF	TGTGCCAGCAGTTCCACAGCCAGCGGGGGGTACGAGCAGTACTTC	TRBV6-1	TRBJ2-7	TRBD2	many
CSAPYSSSYNEQFF	TGCAGTGCTCCATACTCTAGCTCCTACAATGAGCAGTTCTTC	TRBV20-1	TRBJ2-1	NA	many
CASSLLQGAVGGYTF	TGTGCCAGCAGTTTATTACAGGGGGCGGTGGGAGGCTACACCTTC	TRBV28	TRBJ1-2	TRBD1	many
CASIPGDSYHSNYGYTF	TGTGCCAGCATCCCTGGGGACAGTTATCACTCTAACTATGGCTACACCTTC	TRBV7-9	TRBJ1-2	TRBD1	many
CASSQPYRGPATDTQYF	TGCGCCAGCAGCCAACCTTACCGCGGACCAGCGACAGATACGCAGTATTTT	TRBV4-1	TRBJ2-3	NA	few
CASSIRGGKETQYF	TGTGCCAGCAGCATTCGAGGGGGCAAAGAGACCCAGTACTTC	TRBV9	TRBJ2-5	TRBD1	many
CASRAGPTNEKLFF	TGTGCCAGCAGAGCAGGGCCAACTAATGAAAAACTGTTTTTT	TRBV6-1	TRBJ1-4	NA	many
CASSPEWETQYF	TGTGCCAGCAGCCCTGAGTGGGAGACCCAGTACTTC	TRBV7-9	TRBJ2-5	NA	NA
CAINEAGLGNEQFF	TGTGCCATCAATGAGGCAGGGTTGGGCAATGAGCAGTTCTTC	TRBV10-3	TRBJ2-1	NA	few
CASSPQLQIETQYF	TGTGCCAGCAGTCCCCAATTGCAGATAGAGACCCAGTACTTC	TRBV7-9	TRBJ2-5	NA	NA
CASSTTRTSGRETQYF	TGTGCCAGCAGTACCACTAGGACTAGCGGGAGAGAGACCCAGTACTTC	TRBV28	TRBJ2-5	TRBD2	many
CASSGTATYGYTF	TGTGCCAGCTCAGGGACAGCTACCTATGGCTACACCTTC	TRBV18	TRBJ1-2	TRBD1	few